The 23 T cell receptor beta chains below come from one sample, sequenced in a study of siplizumab effects on memory and regulatory T cells. This table comes from immunoSEQ multiplex PCR, and its TCRdb copy is limited to in-frame clones, with some not included. This sample yields 80,000 to 130,000 clones, of which around 92% are seen a single time; just over 2.5% belongs to the top ten. The material sequenced was CD4+ T cells sorted from blood. The origin of the receptors is a human donor in good health. Some clones in this sample may be carry-over from other donors' samples.

The gene calls are TRBV6-4 and TRBJ2-3; D ambiguous. The CDR3 spans 14 residues. V was trimmed by 6 bases and J by 3 bases, leaving 13 bases between them. CDR1 MRHNA and CDR2 SNTAGT come from the germline V gene. The DNA of the CDR3 is TGTGCCAGCAGACCGGATTTTAGTACAGATACGCAGTATTTT. Residues: CASRPDFSTDTQYF.

The gene calls are TRBV11-2 and TRBJ1-1; weak D call: TRBD1 (5 bases). There are 13 residues in the CDR3. Germline-derived CDR1 and CDR2 are SGHAT and FQNNGV. V lost 0 bases and J 8 bases, leaving 10 bases between the germline ends. The CDR3: CASSLEGTEEAFF. The CDR3 nucleotides are TGTGCCAGCAGCTTAGAAGGGACTGAAGAAGCTTTCTTT.

V usage is TRBV19 and J usage is TRBJ1-4; D is undetermined. The CDR3 has 13 amino acids. The germline V gene encodes CDR1 LNHDA and CDR2 SQIVND (reference sequence). Deletions cut 7 bases from V and 10 bases from J, with 16 bases between. The CDR3 DNA sequence: TGTGCCAGTATCGGCCGGGTCTACGGAAAACTGTTTTTT. Its protein is CASIGRVYGKLFF.

This chain links TRBV7-9 with TRBJ2-3; no clear D gene. Germline CDR1 reads SEHNR; CDR2 reads FQNEAQ (reference sequence). This CDR3 has 14 residues. The V gene lost 5 bases and the J gene lost 3 bases, with 12 bases spanning the gap. CDR3 residues: CASSPKLGTDTQYF. The CDR3 DNA follows: TGTGCCAGCAGCCCTAAATTGGGGACAGATACGCAGTATTTT.

The V gene is TRBV10-3, the J gene TRBJ2-7; D gene ambiguous. This CDR3 is built from 14 residues. Germline assignment: CDR1 ENHRY and CDR2 SYGVKD. V was clipped by 3 bases and J by 4 bases, with 13 bases between them. DNA for the CDR3: TGTGCCATCAGTGAAGGAAATCCGAGATACGAGCAGTACTTC. Encoded protein: CAISEGNPRYEQYF.

V usage is TRBV5-8 and J usage is TRBJ1-5; 8 nucleotides line up with TRBD1. The germline gives CDR1 SGHTS, CDR2 YDEGEE. This CDR3 comprises 15 residues. V was clipped by 3 bases and J by 6 bases; unmatched bases: 8. CDR3 loop: CASSWQGASSQPQHF. In nucleotides, the CDR3 is TGTGCCAGCAGCTGGCAGGGGGCGTCAAGTCAGCCCCAGCATTTT.

This chain joins TRBV2 and TRBJ2-7, with a weak D call TRBD2 (5 bases). Germline CDR1 reads SNHLY; CDR2 reads FYNNEI. This CDR3 contains 14 residues. With 6 bases removed from V and 0 bases from J, the gap between germline ends came to 12 bases. CDR3 nucleotide sequence: TGTGCCAGCAGGACGACCGGGAACTCCTACGAGCAGTACTTC. This sequence encodes CASRTTGNSYEQYF.

V is TRBV18 and J is TRBJ1-2; D is ambiguous. CDR3 size: 14 residues. Trimming cost V 5 bases and J 4 bases, with 14 bases left between them. Germline lookup yields CDR1 KGHSH and CDR2 LQKENI. The CDR3 region is CASSSGKSVYGYTF. In DNA, the CDR3 is TGTGCCAGCTCATCGGGGAAAAGCGTCTATGGCTACACCTTC. Full variable domain (remainder filled in from reference TRBV18 and TRBJ1-2): NAGVMQNPRHLVRRRGQEARLRCSPMKGHSHVYWYRQLPEEGLKFMVYLQKENIIDESGMPKERFSAEFPKEGPSILRIQQVVRGDSAAYFCASSSGKSVYGYTFGSGTRLTVV.

The chain recombines TRBV5-1 with TRBJ2-5; weak D call: TRBD1 (6 bases). Germline V gene data show CDR1 as SGHRS and CDR2 as YFSETQ. CDR3 length equals 14 residues. Trimming stripped 2 bases from V and 7 bases from J, with 15 bases between. The CDR3 sequence is CASSLRAGEGTQYF. In DNA form, the CDR3 reads TGCGCCAGCAGCTTAAGAGCAGGGGAAGGGACCCAGTACTTC.

J is TRBJ1-1 and V is TRBV28; D not resolved. From germline, CDR1 is MDHEN and CDR2 SYDVKM. CDR3 length equals 15 residues. V was clipped by 6 bases and J by 2 bases, with 16 bases between them. DNA of the CDR3: TGTGCCAGCAGACCGTGGGCAAAAGGAAACACTGAAGCTTTCTTT. Protein sequence: CASRPWAKGNTEAFF. Complete variable domain (other parts from reference TRBV28 and TRBJ1-1): DVKVTQSSRYLVKRTGEKVFLECVQDMDHENMFWYRQDPGLGLRLIYFSYDVKMKEKGDIPEGYSVSREKKERFSLILESASTNQTSMYLCASRPWAKGNTEAFFGQGTRLTVV.

V usage is TRBV11-3 and J usage is TRBJ2-2; no clear D. The CDR3 covers 15 residues. In germline, CDR1 is SGHNT, CDR2 YENEEA. The V end was cut by 1 base, the J end by 4 bases, with 10 bases between. CDR3 protein: CASSLAHGATGELFF. The CDR3 DNA reads TGTGCCAGCAGCTTAGCCCATGGCGCCACCGGGGAGCTGTTTTTT.

The CDR3: CASSQSGRRGGRARSYEQYF. As DNA, the CDR3 is TGCGCCAGCAGTCAATCTGGTCGCAGGGGCGGGAGGGCAAGGTCCTACGAGCAGTACTTC. This chain uses TRBV23-1 with TRBJ2-7, with 9 nucleotides matching TRBD2. TRBV23-1 counts as an open reading frame of uncertain function. This CDR3 has 20 amino acids. Trimming at V came to 0 bases and at J to 1 base, leaving 16 bases not matched to a gene.

The rearrangement links TRBV5-4 to TRBJ2-7; tentative D call: TRBD1 (6 bases). The CDR3 spans 15 residues. Germline V lookup: CDR1 SGHNT, CDR2 YYREEE (reference sequence). V lost 0 bases, J lost 2 bases, and 12 bases lay in between. DNA for the CDR3: TGTGCCAGCAGCTTGGACCAGGGGACGACCTACGAGCAGTACTTC. Protein sequence: CASSLDQGTTYEQYF.

This chain links TRBV19 with TRBJ2-6, with 11 bases fitting TRBD1. The V gene's germline CDR1 is LNHDA and CDR2 SQIVND (reference sequence). The V segment lost 1 base and the J segment 2 bases; nucleotides outside the gene matches: 7. The CDR3 runs 19 residues. This chain's CDR3 is CASSIARTGGSPGANVLTF. The CDR3 DNA reads as TGTGCCAGTAGTATAGCCAGGACAGGGGGCTCCCCTGGGGCCAACGTCCTGACTTTC.

This clone is a singleton in its sample. The V call is TRBV7-8, the J call TRBJ2-7, with D possibly matching TRBD2 (5 bases). Per the germline V gene, CDR1 is SGHVS and CDR2 is FQNEAQ. The CDR3 has 15 residues. Trimming shortened V by 4 bases and J by 3 bases, and 16 bases separated the two germline ends. CDR3 residues: CASSYKDWGNYEQYF. CDR3 nucleotides: TGTGCCAGCAGCTACAAGGACTGGGGAAACTACGAGCAGTACTTC.

The chain joins TRBV28 to TRBJ2-7; 11 bases map to TRBD1. With V trimmed by 5 bases and J by 4 bases, 7 bases remained unmatched. Germline CDR1 reads MDHEN; CDR2 reads SYDVKM. The CDR3 covers 15 residues. The CDR3 DNA is TGTGCCAGCAGTACGAGGGGACAGGGGGATTACGAGCAGTACTTC. Translated, it gives CASSTRGQGDYEQYF.

This chain links TRBV5-1 with TRBJ1-1; TRBD1 matches 7 bases. V lost 1 base to trimming and J lost 1 base; unmatched junction nucleotides: 7. The germline CDR1 and CDR2 sequences are SGHRS and YFSETQ. CDR3 size: 16 residues. As DNA, the CDR3 is TGCGCCAGCAGCTTGCGCCCGACAGGGCCGAACACTGAAGCTTTCTTT. This translates into CASSLRPTGPNTEAFF.

V gene TRBV6-4 combines with J gene TRBJ1-1, with D perhaps TRBD1 (6 bases). Germline CDR1 and CDR2: MRHNA and SNTAGT. The CDR3 is 15 amino acids. Trimming cost V 6 bases and J 1 base, with 15 bases left between them. CDR3 in DNA: TGTGCCAGCAGAGGTGGGACACAAGCGAACACTGAAGCTTTCTTT. Amino acids: CASRGGTQANTEAFF.

Only one count was recorded for this clone. The chain combines TRBV5-4 with TRBJ2-7; 9 positions match TRBD1. Losses at the gene ends were 4 bases for V and 2 bases for J; bases not matched to a gene: 10. CDR1 is SGHNT and CDR2 is YYREEE in the germline V gene (reference sequence). The CDR3 is 16 amino acids. The CDR3 DNA sequence: TGTGCCAGCAGCGTACAGGGGGCAGGGAGAACCTACGAGCAGTACTTC. Its translation is CASSVQGAGRTYEQYF.

The V and J genes are TRBV18 and TRBJ1-4, with D uncertain. Germline CDR1 reads KGHSH; CDR2 reads LQKENI. This CDR3 is built from 15 residues. The V end lost 2 bases, the J end lost 8 bases, and 15 bases lay between the germline ends. The CDR3, as DNA: TGTGCCAGCTCACCAGTAAGGGTGAGAGACGAAAAACTGTTTTTT. It yields the protein CASSPVRVRDEKLFF. Using reference TRBV18 and TRBJ1-4 for the parts outside the CDR3, the full variable domain is NAGVMQNPRHLVRRRGQEARLRCSPMKGHSHVYWYRQLPEEGLKFMVYLQKENIIDESGMPKERFSAEFPKEGPSILRIQQVVRGDSAAYFCASSPVRVRDEKLFFGSGTQLSVL.

On this clone: The same CDR3 also results from other DNA sequences found in this sample. The chain recombines TRBV15 with TRBJ2-7; TRBD2 matches 11 bases. Germline-derived CDR1 and CDR2 are LNHNV and YYDKDF (reference sequence). The CDR3 is 16 amino acids. Trimming took 1 base from V and 3 from J; bases not matched to a gene: 5. Here the CDR3 DNA reads TGTGCCACCAGCAGAGGACCGGGGACTAGCGGCTACGAGCAGTACTTC. It specifies CATSRGPGTSGYEQYF.

J is TRBJ2-1 and V is TRBV12-1; the tabulated D call, TRBD2, remains unverified against the DNA. TRBV12-1 is deemed a pseudogene. The CDR3 is 15 amino acids. CDR3 sequence: CASSFGGSSYNEQFF. In DNA, the CDR3 is TGTGCCAGCAGCTTTGGCGGGAGCTCCTACAATGAGCAGTTCTTC.

The rearrangement uses TRBV2 and TRBJ1-5, with D perhaps TRBD1 (5 bases). CDR1 SNHLY and CDR2 FYNNEI come from the germline V gene. The V end lost 4 bases, the J end lost 9 bases, and 19 bases lay between the germline ends. The CDR3 contains 15 residues. The CDR3 loop reads CASSGRDGGVSPQHF. CDR3 bases: TGTGCCAGCAGTGGGAGGGACGGGGGAGTTTCGCCCCAGCATTTT. The full variable domain, completed using reference TRBV2 and TRBJ1-5, is EPEVTQTPSHQVTQMGQEVILRCVPISNHLYFYWYRQILGQKVEFLVSFYNNEISEKSEIFDDQFSVERPDGSNFTLKIRSTKLEDSAMYFCASSGRDGGVSPQHFGDGTRLSIL.